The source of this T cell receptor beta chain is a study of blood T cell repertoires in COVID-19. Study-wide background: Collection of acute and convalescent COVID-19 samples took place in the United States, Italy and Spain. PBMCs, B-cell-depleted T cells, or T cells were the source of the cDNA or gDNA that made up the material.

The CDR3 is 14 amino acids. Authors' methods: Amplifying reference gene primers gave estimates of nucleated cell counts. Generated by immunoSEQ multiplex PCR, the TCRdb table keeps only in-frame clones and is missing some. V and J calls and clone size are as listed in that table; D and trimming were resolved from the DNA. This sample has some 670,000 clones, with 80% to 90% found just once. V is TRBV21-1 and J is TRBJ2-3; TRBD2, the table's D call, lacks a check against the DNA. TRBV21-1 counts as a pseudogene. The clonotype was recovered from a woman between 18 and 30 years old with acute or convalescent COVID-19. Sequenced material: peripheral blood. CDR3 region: CASSKAQRRSTQYF. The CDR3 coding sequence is TGTGCCAGCAGCAAAGCTCAACGTCGGAGTACGCAGTATTTT.